What follows are 3 T cell receptor beta chains derived from one specimen sequenced in a study of blood T cell repertoires in COVID-19. TCRdb's copy holds only in-frame clones and misses some; the assay was immunoSEQ multiplex PCR. The sample holds 75,000 to 90,000 clones, 80% seen once. Source material: peripheral blood. The source is a woman between 40 and 55 years old with active or convalescent COVID-19.

This chain connects TRBV19 to TRBJ1-1, with D uncertain. CDR3 length: 12 residues. Germline V CDR1 and CDR2: LNHDA, SQIVND (reference sequence). With 6 bases removed from V and 5 bases from J, the gap between germline ends came to 10 bases. In DNA, the CDR3 is TGTGCCAGTAGCCCGATCGGTACTGAAGCTTTCTTT. Translating it yields CASSPIGTEAFF.

V is TRBV6-2 or TRBV6-3 and J is TRBJ2-7; a possible D gene is TRBD1 (6 bases). With 5 bases removed from V and 6 bases from J, the gap between germline ends came to 14 bases. CDR3 length: 13 amino acids. Germline values: CDR1 MNHEY, CDR2 SVGEGT. CDR3 DNA: TGTGCCAGCAGTCAACAGGGAACCCTCGAGCAGTACTTC. Encoded protein: CASSQQGTLEQYF.

This clone was detected only a few times. This chain connects TRBV28 to TRBJ1-2; D perhaps matches TRBD1 (5 bases). The CDR3 length is 13 residues. Germline V lookup: CDR1 MDHEN, CDR2 SYDVKM. V lost 3 bases and J 6 bases, leaving 11 bases between the germline ends. The chain's CDR3 is CASSLTDIDGYTF. The CDR3 DNA follows: TGTGCCAGCAGTTTGACAGATATAGATGGCTACACCTTC.